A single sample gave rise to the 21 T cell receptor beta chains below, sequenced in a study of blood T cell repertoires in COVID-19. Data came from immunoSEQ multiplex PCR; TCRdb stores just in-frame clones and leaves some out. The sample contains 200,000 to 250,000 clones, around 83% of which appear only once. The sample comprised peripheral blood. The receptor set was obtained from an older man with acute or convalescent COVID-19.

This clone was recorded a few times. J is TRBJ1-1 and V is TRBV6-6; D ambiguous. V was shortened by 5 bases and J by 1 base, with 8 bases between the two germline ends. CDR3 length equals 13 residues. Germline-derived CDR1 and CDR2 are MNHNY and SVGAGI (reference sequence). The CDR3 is CASSPVPNTEAFF. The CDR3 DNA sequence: TGTGCCAGCAGTCCCGTTCCGAACACTGAAGCTTTCTTT.

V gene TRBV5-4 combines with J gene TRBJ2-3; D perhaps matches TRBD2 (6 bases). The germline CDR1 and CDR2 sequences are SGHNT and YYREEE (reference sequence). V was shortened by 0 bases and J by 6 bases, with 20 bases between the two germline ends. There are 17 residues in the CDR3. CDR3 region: CASSLAGTGTSWDTQYF. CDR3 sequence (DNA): TGTGCCAGCAGCTTGGCGGGTACGGGGACTTCCTGGGATACGCAGTATTTT.

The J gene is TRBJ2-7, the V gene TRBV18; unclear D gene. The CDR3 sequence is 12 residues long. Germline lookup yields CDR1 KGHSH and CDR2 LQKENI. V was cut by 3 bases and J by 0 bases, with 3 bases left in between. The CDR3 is CASSPGSYEQYF. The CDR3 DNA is TGTGCCAGCTCACCCGGCTCCTACGAGCAGTACTTC.

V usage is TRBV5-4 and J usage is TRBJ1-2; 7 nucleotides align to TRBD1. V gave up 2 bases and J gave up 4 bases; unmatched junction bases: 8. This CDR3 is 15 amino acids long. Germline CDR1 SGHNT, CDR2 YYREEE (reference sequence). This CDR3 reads CASSLTGARLYGYTF. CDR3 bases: TGTGCCAGCAGCTTAACAGGGGCCCGCCTCTATGGCTACACCTTC.

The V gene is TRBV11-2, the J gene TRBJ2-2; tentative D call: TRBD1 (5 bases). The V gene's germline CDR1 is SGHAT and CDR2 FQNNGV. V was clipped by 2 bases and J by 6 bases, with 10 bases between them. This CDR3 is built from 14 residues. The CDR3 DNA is TGTGCCAGCAGCTTATTAAGGGGCGCCGGGGAGCTGTTTTTT. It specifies CASSLLRGAGELFF.

The CDR3 DNA sequence: TGCAGCGTTGTAGTAGGAGCGCAGGAGCAGTACTTC. Translating it yields CSVVVGAQEQYF. The chain employs TRBV29-1 and TRBJ2-7; D unclear. V lost 4 bases and J lost 7, with 14 bases in between. The CDR3 is 12 residues long. Germline V gene sequence: CDR1 SQVTM, CDR2 ANQGSEA.

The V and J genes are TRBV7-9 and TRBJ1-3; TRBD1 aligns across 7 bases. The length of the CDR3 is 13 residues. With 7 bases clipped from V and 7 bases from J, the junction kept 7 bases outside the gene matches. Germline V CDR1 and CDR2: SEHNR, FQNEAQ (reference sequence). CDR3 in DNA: TGTGCCAGCAATCAGGGGGTCTCGAACACCATATATTTT. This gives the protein CASNQGVSNTIYF.

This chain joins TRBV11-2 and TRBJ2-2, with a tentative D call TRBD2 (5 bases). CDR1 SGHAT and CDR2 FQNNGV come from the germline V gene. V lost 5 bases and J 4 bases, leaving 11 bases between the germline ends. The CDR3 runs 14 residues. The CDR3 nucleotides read TGTGCCAGCAGCAAGAGGGTCCCCACCGGGGAGCTGTTTTTT. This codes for CASSKRVPTGELFF. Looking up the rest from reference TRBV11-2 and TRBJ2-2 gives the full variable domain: EAGVAQSPRYKIIEKRQSVAFWCNPISGHATLYWYQQILGQGPKLLIQFQNNGVVDDSQLPKDRFSAERLKGVDSTLKIQPAKLEDSAVYLCASSKRVPTGELFFGEGSRLTVL.

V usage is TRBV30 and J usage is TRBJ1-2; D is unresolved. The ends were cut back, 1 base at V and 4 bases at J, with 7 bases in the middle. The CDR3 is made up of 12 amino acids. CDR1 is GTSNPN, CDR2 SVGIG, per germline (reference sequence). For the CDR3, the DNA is TGTGCCTGGAGTGATTCCTTCTATGGCTACACCTTC. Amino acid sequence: CAWSDSFYGYTF.

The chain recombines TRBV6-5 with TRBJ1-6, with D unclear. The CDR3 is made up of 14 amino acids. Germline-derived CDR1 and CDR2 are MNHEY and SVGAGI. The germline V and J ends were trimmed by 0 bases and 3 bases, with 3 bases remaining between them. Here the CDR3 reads CASSYSVYNSPLHF. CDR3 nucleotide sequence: TGTGCCAGCAGTTACTCCGTCTATAATTCACCCCTCCACTTT.

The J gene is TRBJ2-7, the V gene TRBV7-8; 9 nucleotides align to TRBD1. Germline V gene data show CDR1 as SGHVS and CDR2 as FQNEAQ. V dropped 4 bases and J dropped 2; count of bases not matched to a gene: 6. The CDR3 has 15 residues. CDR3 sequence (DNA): TGTGCCAGCAGCTCCCTACAGGGGGCCCCCTACGAGCAGTACTTC. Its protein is CASSSLQGAPYEQYF. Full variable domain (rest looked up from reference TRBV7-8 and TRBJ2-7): GAGVSQSPRYKVAKRGQDVALRCDPISGHVSLFWYQQALGQGPEFLTYFQNEAQLDKSGLPSDRFFAERPEGSVSTLKIQRTQQEDSAVYLCASSSLQGAPYEQYFGPGTRLTVT.

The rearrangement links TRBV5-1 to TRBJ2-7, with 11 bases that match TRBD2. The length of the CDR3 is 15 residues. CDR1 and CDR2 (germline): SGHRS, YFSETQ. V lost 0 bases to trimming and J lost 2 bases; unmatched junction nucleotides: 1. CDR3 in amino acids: CASSLGSGRAYEQYF. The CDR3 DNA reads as TGCGCCAGCAGCTTGGGTAGCGGGAGGGCCTACGAGCAGTACTTC.

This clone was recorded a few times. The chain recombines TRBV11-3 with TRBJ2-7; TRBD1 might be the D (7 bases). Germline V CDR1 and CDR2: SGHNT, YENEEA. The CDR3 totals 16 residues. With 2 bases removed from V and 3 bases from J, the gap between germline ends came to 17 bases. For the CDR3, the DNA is TGTGCCAGCAGCTTAACCCCGGAGGGGGCCCACTACGAGCAGTACTTC. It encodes CASSLTPEGAHYEQYF.

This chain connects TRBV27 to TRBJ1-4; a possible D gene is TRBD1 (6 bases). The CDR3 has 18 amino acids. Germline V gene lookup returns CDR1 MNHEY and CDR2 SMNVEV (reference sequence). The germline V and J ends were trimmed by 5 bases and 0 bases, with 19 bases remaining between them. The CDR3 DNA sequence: TGTGCCAGCAGTCCGCAGTACAGGGCATTTGCAACTAATGAAAAACTGTTTTTT. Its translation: CASSPQYRAFATNEKLFF.

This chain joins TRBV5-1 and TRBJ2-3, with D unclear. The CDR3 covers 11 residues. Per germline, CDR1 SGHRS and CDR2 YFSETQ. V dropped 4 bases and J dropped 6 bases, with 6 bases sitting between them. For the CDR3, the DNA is TGCGCCAGCAGCAGAGAGGATACGCAGTATTTT. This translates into CASSREDTQYF.

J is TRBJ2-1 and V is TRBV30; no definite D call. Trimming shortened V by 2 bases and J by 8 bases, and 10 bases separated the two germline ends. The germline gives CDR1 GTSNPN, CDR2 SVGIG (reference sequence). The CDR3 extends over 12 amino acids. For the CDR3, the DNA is TGTGCCTGGAGTCCAAGTTCGGATGAGCAGTTCTTC. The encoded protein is CAWSPSSDEQFF.

The CDR3 sequence is CASSRGTGGRETQYF. The CDR3 bases are TGTGCCAGTAGTCGAGGGACAGGGGGCCGGGAGACCCAGTACTTC. The rearrangement uses TRBV19 and TRBJ2-5, with TRBD1 matching over 12 bases. V lost 5 bases to trimming and J lost 5 bases; unmatched junction nucleotides: 6. The germline gives CDR1 LNHDA, CDR2 SQIVND (reference sequence). CDR3 size: 15 residues.

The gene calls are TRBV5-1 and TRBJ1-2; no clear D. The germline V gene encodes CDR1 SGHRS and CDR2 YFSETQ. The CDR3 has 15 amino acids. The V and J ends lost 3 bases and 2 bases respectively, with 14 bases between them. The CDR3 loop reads CASSSSPGVNYGYTF. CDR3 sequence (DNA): TGCGCCAGCAGCTCTAGTCCGGGAGTAAACTATGGCTACACCTTC.

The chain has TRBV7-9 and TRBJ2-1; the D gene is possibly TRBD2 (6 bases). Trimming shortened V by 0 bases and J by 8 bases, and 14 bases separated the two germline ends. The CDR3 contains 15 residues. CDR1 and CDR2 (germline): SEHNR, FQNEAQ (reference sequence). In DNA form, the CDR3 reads TGTGCCAGCAGCTTAGCGGTGGTCGCTAGCGATGAGCAGTTCTTC. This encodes CASSLAVVASDEQFF.

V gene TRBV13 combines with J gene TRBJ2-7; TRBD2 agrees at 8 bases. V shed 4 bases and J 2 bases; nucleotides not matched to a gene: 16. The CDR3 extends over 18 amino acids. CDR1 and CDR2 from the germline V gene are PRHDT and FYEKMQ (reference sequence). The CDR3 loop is CASSSGPRLAMFPYEQYF. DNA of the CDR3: TGTGCCAGCAGCTCCGGCCCCCGACTAGCGATGTTTCCCTACGAGCAGTACTTC.

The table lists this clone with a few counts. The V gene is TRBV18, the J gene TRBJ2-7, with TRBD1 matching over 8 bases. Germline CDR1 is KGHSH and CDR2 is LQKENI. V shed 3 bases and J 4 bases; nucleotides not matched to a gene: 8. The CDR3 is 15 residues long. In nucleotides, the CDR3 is TGTGCCAGCTCACCGTCTCAGGGGGCTATTTACGAGCAGTACTTC. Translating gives CASSPSQGAIYEQYF.